Listed below are T cell receptor beta chains from one sample, sequenced in a study of early T cells in non-severe SARS-CoV-2 infection. TCRdb processed the 5' RACE reads anew with MiXCR; each CDR3 protein has one entry. The table includes approximately 26,000 distinct CDR3 sequences, 4.5% to 5.5% detected once. The sample consisted of whole blood. These receptors came from an adult who was a healthcare worker with PCR-confirmed SARS-CoV-2 infection or an uninfected control (not recorded which). Both conserved end residues are part of each CDR3. A D gene is named only where the DNA matches it firmly. A row's size may be missing; if present it is once, few, many or a size class.

clone size	J gene	V gene	D gene	CDR3 DNA	CDR3 protein
many	TRBJ2-5	TRBV10-2	NA	TGCGCCAGCAGTGTAGGAGAGACCCAGTACTTC	CASSVGETQYF
many	TRBJ1-1	TRBV5-1	TRBD1	TGCGCCAGCAGAGGAGGGGACAGAGTCGCGGTAAACACTGAAGCTTTCTTT	CASRGGDRVAVNTEAFF
NA	TRBJ2-7	TRBV27	TRBD2	TGTGCCAGCAGGAACGGACTAGCGGGAGTGGGAGAGCAGTACTTC	CASRNGLAGVGEQYF
NA	TRBJ1-4	TRBV11-2	NA	TGTGCCAGCAGCTCGTACACCGCAACTAATGAAAAACTGTTTTTT	CASSSYTATNEKLFF
many	TRBJ2-1	TRBV11-2	TRBD2	TGTGCCAGCAGCGTCGCGGGGGGACCGTACAATGAGCAGTTCTTC	CASSVAGGPYNEQFF
many	TRBJ2-5	TRBV24-1	NA	TGTGCCACCAGGGACAGCCAAGAGACCCAGTACTTC	CATRDSQETQYF
many	TRBJ2-7	TRBV5-1	TRBD1	TGCGCCAGCAGCTTATCGGGACAGAATTACGAGCAGTACTTC	CASSLSGQNYEQYF
NA	TRBJ1-3	TRBV3-1	NA	TGTGCCAGCGGCGAAGGCAGCCTAGCGTTTATCGTAGACACCATATATTTT	CASGEGSLAFIVDTIYF
many	TRBJ2-1	TRBV25-1	NA	TGTGCCAGCAGTGTGGAGGGGAGCAATGAGCAGTTCTTC	CASSVEGSNEQFF
many	TRBJ1-5	TRBV7-2	NA	TGTGCCAGCAGACCAGCGACCGGCAATCAGCCCCAGCATTTT	CASRPATGNQPQHF
many	TRBJ2-1	TRBV7-2	TRBD2	TGTGCCAGCAGCCCCACTAGCGGGGGGCTTCGACTTTACAATGAGCAGTTCTTC	CASSPTSGGLRLYNEQFF
few	TRBJ2-7	TRBV7-9	NA	TGTGCCAGCACCCCCCCGGACAGAGTAAACGAGCAGTACTTC	CASTPPDRVNEQYF
NA	TRBJ2-2	TRBV5-1	NA	TGCGCCAGCAGCCTGGGGGTATTCCGGTCGAACACCGGGGAGCTGTTTTTT	CASSLGVFRSNTGELFF
many	TRBJ2-3	TRBV12-3/TRBV12-4	TRBD1	TGTGCCAGCAGCCGAGGACAGGGGGCCGGCACAGATACGCAGTATTTT	CASSRGQGAGTDTQYF
many	TRBJ2-1	TRBV10-1	TRBD2	TGCGCCAGCAGTGCGGTGAAAGCGGGGGCGTACAATGAGCAGTTCTTC	CASSAVKAGAYNEQFF
many	TRBJ1-1	TRBV6-1	NA	TGTGCCAGCAGACCTTCGGGTCCCTCGCCTGAAGCTTTCTTT	CASRPSGPSPEAFF
few	TRBJ2-4	TRBV10-3	NA	TGTGCCATCAGTGAATGGGGGGCCACGGACATTCAGTACTTC	CAISEWGATDIQYF
medium-sized	TRBJ2-2	TRBV20-1	NA	TGCAGTGCTAGAAACAGTCAGGAGAACACCGGGGAGCTGTTTTTT	CSARNSQENTGELFF
few	TRBJ2-3	TRBV7-9	NA	TGTGCCAGCAGCTGGGGAGATACGCAGTATTTT	CASSWGDTQYF
NA	TRBJ2-7	TRBV18	NA	TGTGCCAGCTCACCATTTACCGGAGACGAGCAGTACTTC	CASSPFTGDEQYF
many	TRBJ2-1	TRBV7-2	NA	TGTGCCAGCAGCTTAGAAATGGGAGGGGGACTAAGCTCCTACAATGAGCAGTTCTTC	CASSLEMGGGLSSYNEQFF
NA	TRBJ1-1	TRBV7-6	NA	TGTGCCAGCAGCTTCCTTGGTGGTGGCACTGAAGCTTTCTTT	CASSFLGGGTEAFF
NA	TRBJ2-7	TRBV6-5	NA	TGTGCCAGCAGTTACCCCGGCTACGAGCAGTACTTC	CASSYPGYEQYF
many	TRBJ1-2	TRBV6-2/TRBV6-3	NA	TGTGCCAGCAGTTACGCGGGGGCTTCCAGTGGCTACACCTTC	CASSYAGASSGYTF
many	TRBJ2-7	TRBV2	TRBD1	TGTGCCTCGCACAGGGGGCACGACGAGCAGTACTTC	CASHRGHDEQYF
many	TRBJ2-5	TRBV5-4	NA	TGTGCCAGCAGTCTCGACAGTTACCAAGAGACCCAGTACTTC	CASSLDSYQETQYF
many	TRBJ1-5	TRBV19	NA	TGTGCCAGTCGTAGTGGCAGAAATAGCAATCAGCCCCAGCATTTT	CASRSGRNSNQPQHF
NA	TRBJ1-1	TRBV11-3	NA	TGTGCCAGCAGCTTAGATACGACAGGTGAAGCTTTCTTT	CASSLDTTGEAFF
many	TRBJ2-3	TRBV6-5	NA	TGTGCCAGCAGTCCGACTTGGGTGGGCACAGATACGCAGTATTTT	CASSPTWVGTDTQYF
NA	TRBJ1-4	TRBV2	NA	TGTGCCATTCCCGGGACAACTAATGAAAAACTGTTTTTT	CAIPGTTNEKLFF
NA	TRBJ1-1	TRBV10-2	NA	TGCACCAGCAGTGACGTAGTGAACACTGAAGCTTTCTTT	CTSSDVVNTEAFF
many	TRBJ1-5	TRBV7-9	NA	TGTGCCAGCTGCCATTCGGAGGGTCAGCCCCAGCATTTT	CASCHSEGQPQHF
NA	TRBJ2-5	TRBV28	NA	TGTGCCAGCAGGGGGCCTGGGCCAGAGACCCAGTACTTC	CASRGPGPETQYF
many	TRBJ1-2	TRBV28	TRBD1	TGTGCCAGCAGTACCCCGTGGGACAGGGGGCCCTATGGCTACACCTTC	CASSTPWDRGPYGYTF
NA	TRBJ2-7	TRBV5-4	NA	TGTGCCAGCAGCTACAGTGCGTTGGGCGACGAGCAGTACTTC	CASSYSALGDEQYF
few	TRBJ2-5	TRBV11-3	NA	TGTGCCAGCAGTCATTTGCGGGGTTTCGGAGAGACCCAGTACTTC	CASSHLRGFGETQYF
many	TRBJ2-4	TRBV7-3	NA	TGTGCCAGCAGCTGGACTAGCCAGGGGGCAGGCAAAAACATTCAGTACTTC	CASSWTSQGAGKNIQYF
NA	TRBJ2-7	TRBV7-8	TRBD2	TGTGCCAGCAGCTCTTGGACTAGCGGATCCTACGAGCAGTACTTC	CASSSWTSGSYEQYF
NA	TRBJ2-5	TRBV18	TRBD2	TGTGCCAGCTCTCAATCCCGGGGGGACCAAGAGACCCAGTACTTC	CASSQSRGDQETQYF
NA	TRBJ1-6	TRBV18	NA	TGTGCCAGCTCACCAAGAGGTTCACCCCTCCACTTT	CASSPRGSPLHF
many	TRBJ1-3	TRBV5-5	NA	TGTGCCAGCAGCTGGGGGAGTTCTCCGCCACCAGGAAACACCATATATTTT	CASSWGSSPPPGNTIYF
many	TRBJ1-1	TRBV4-1	NA	TGCGCCAGCAGCCAAGTAACAGCAAACACTGAAGCTTTCTTT	CASSQVTANTEAFF
NA	TRBJ2-5	TRBV10-3	NA	TGTGCCATCAGTGAGTTCCTGCAAGAGACCCAGTACTTC	CAISEFLQETQYF